A selection of T cell receptor beta chains follows, all from one sample in a study of beta chain features in type 1 diabetes. TCRdb's copy holds only in-frame clones and misses some; the assay was immunoSEQ multiplex PCR. Of under 800,000 clones detected, 15% to 17% appear once; the ten largest clones hold approximately 0.093%. The sample taken for sequencing was naive CD4+ T cells from blood. These TCRs come from a man between 18 and 29 years old in good health. Both conserved end residues are part of each CDR3. A D gene is named only where the DNA matches it firmly. Rows may omit the clone size; those that give it use once, few, many or a size class.

D gene: .; J gene: TRBJ1-4; V gene: TRBV15; clone size: few; CDR3 protein: CATSRDYGTYEKLFF; CDR3 DNA: TGTGCCACCAGCAGAGATTACGGGACATATGAAAAACTGTTTTTT
D gene: TRBD1; J gene: TRBJ2-4; V gene: TRBV6-1; clone size: few; CDR3 protein: CASRPTGVKNIQYF; CDR3 DNA: TGTGCCAGCAGGCCCACAGGGGTGAAAAACATTCAGTACTTC
D gene: TRBD1; J gene: TRBJ2-7; V gene: TRBV18; clone size: .; CDR3 protein: CASSPGQGATYEQYF; CDR3 DNA: TGTGCCAGCTCACCCGGACAGGGGGCCACCTACGAGCAGTACTTC
D gene: .; J gene: TRBJ1-5; V gene: TRBV29-1; clone size: .; CDR3 protein: CSAQWGANQPQHF; CDR3 DNA: TGCAGCGCCCAGTGGGGGGCCAATCAGCCCCAGCATTTT
D gene: TRBD2; J gene: TRBJ2-7; V gene: TRBV23-1; clone size: few; CDR3 protein: CASSQRLAGDLSYEQYF; CDR3 DNA: TGCGCCAGCAGTCAACGACTAGCGGGGGACCTCTCCTACGAGCAGTACTTC
D gene: .; J gene: TRBJ1-2; V gene: TRBV11-2; clone size: few; CDR3 protein: CASSLGRRGYGYTF; CDR3 DNA: TGTGCCAGCAGCTTAGGTCGGAGGGGGTATGGCTACACCTTC
D gene: .; J gene: TRBJ2-7; V gene: TRBV11-2; clone size: few; CDR3 protein: CASSLQGDEQYF; CDR3 DNA: TGTGCCAGCAGCTTACAGGGTGACGAGCAGTACTTC
D gene: .; J gene: TRBJ1-2; V gene: TRBV25-1; clone size: few; CDR3 protein: CASSDPYRVRDGYTF; CDR3 DNA: TGTGCCAGCAGTGATCCCTACAGGGTCCGGGATGGCTACACCTTC
D gene: .; J gene: TRBJ2-7; V gene: TRBV7-7; clone size: .; CDR3 protein: CASSLGPGRGYEQYF; CDR3 DNA: TGTGCCAGCAGCTTAGGTCCTGGACGGGGCTACGAGCAGTACTTC
D gene: TRBD2; J gene: TRBJ2-3; V gene: TRBV7-9; clone size: .; CDR3 protein: CASEPREVTDTQYF; CDR3 DNA: TGTGCCAGCGAGCCCCGGGAGGTGACAGATACGCAGTATTTT
D gene: .; J gene: TRBJ2-3; V gene: TRBV7-9; clone size: .; CDR3 protein: CASSQGIGTDTQYF; CDR3 DNA: TGTGCCAGCAGTCAGGGGATTGGCACAGATACGCAGTATTTT
D gene: TRBD1; J gene: TRBJ2-6; V gene: TRBV30; clone size: few; CDR3 protein: CAWRVGWTGGAGANVLTF; CDR3 DNA: TGTGCCTGGAGGGTCGGCTGGACAGGGGGTGCTGGGGCCAACGTCCTGACTTTC
D gene: TRBD2; J gene: TRBJ2-7; V gene: TRBV10-3; clone size: .; CDR3 protein: CAISALAGDRYEQYF; CDR3 DNA: TGTGCCATCAGTGCCCTAGCGGGGGACCGCTACGAGCAGTACTTC
D gene: TRBD1; J gene: TRBJ2-7; V gene: TRBV19; clone size: few; CDR3 protein: CASKPGGQGAYEQYF; CDR3 DNA: TGTGCCAGCAAACCCGGTGGACAGGGGGCCTACGAGCAGTACTTC
D gene: .; J gene: TRBJ2-3; V gene: TRBV30; clone size: few; CDR3 protein: CACKAGPDITDTQYF; CDR3 DNA: TGTGCCTGCAAGGCCGGGCCAGACATAACAGATACGCAGTATTTT
D gene: .; J gene: TRBJ1-2; V gene: TRBV4-2; clone size: .; CDR3 protein: CASSQVSRGHGYTF; CDR3 DNA: TGTGCCAGCAGCCAAGTGAGTAGGGGACATGGCTACACCTTC
D gene: TRBD1; J gene: TRBJ1-2; V gene: TRBV5-6; clone size: .; CDR3 protein: CASSYDRGYGYTF; CDR3 DNA: TGTGCCAGCAGCTACGACAGGGGCTATGGCTACACCTTC
D gene: TRBD1; J gene: TRBJ2-7; V gene: TRBV7-9; clone size: .; CDR3 protein: CASSSGDRRNYEQYF; CDR3 DNA: TGTGCCAGCAGCTCCGGGGACAGAAGGAACTACGAGCAGTACTTC
D gene: TRBD1; J gene: TRBJ1-3; V gene: TRBV12-5; clone size: .; CDR3 protein: CASGLVLDRALNTIYF; CDR3 DNA: TGTGCTAGTGGTTTGGTCCTGGACAGGGCTCTCAACACCATATATTTT
D gene: TRBD2; J gene: TRBJ2-7; V gene: TRBV9; clone size: .; CDR3 protein: CASSVGSGETYEQYF; CDR3 DNA: TGTGCCAGCAGCGTAGGTAGCGGGGAGACCTACGAGCAGTACTTC
D gene: .; J gene: TRBJ1-3; V gene: TRBV30; clone size: few; CDR3 protein: CAWSVRGGQGNTIYF; CDR3 DNA: TGTGCCTGGAGTGTACGCGGGGGGCAAGGAAACACCATATATTTT
D gene: .; J gene: TRBJ1-3; V gene: TRBV28; clone size: .; CDR3 protein: CASRKGSGNTIYF; CDR3 DNA: TGTGCCAGCAGAAAGGGGTCGGGAAACACCATATATTTT
D gene: .; J gene: TRBJ1-1; V gene: TRBV27; clone size: .; CDR3 protein: CASSPIRRSEAFF; CDR3 DNA: TGTGCCAGCAGTCCCATCCGGAGAAGTGAAGCTTTCTTT
D gene: TRBD1; J gene: TRBJ2-5; V gene: TRBV4-3; clone size: few; CDR3 protein: CASSRADRGAQYF; CDR3 DNA: TGCGCCAGCAGCCGAGCGGACAGGGGTGCCCAGTACTTC
D gene: TRBD2; J gene: TRBJ2-1; V gene: TRBV19; clone size: few; CDR3 protein: CASSSPRRTSGRLRFF; CDR3 DNA: TGTGCCAGTAGCTCCCCGCGCAGGACTAGCGGGAGGTTGCGGTTCTTC
D gene: .; J gene: TRBJ1-2; V gene: TRBV19; clone size: .; CDR3 protein: CASSSPAALRYGYTF; CDR3 DNA: TGTGCCAGTAGTTCGCCCGCGGCCCTTCGCTATGGCTACACCTTC